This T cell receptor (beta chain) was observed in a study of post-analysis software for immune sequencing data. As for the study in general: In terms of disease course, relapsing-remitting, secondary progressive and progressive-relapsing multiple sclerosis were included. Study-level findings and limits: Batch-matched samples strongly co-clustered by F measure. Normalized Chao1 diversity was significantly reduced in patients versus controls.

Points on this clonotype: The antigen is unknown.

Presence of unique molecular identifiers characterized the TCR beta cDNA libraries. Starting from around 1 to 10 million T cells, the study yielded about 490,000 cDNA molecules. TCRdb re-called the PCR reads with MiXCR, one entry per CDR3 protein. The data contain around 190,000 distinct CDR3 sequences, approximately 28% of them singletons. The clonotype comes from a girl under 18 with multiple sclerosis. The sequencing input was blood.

CDR3 loop: CASSRLAGGPHPTYEQYF. The CDR3, as DNA: TGTGCCAGCAGCCGACTAGCGGGGGGGCCCCATCCCACCTACGAGCAGTACTTC. J is TRBJ2-7 and V is TRBV11-2; 14 positions agree with TRBD2. Per germline, CDR1 SGHAT and CDR2 FQNNGV. This CDR3 region has 18 residues. The trim removed 5 bases at V and 2 bases at J, leaving 11 bases unmatched.